The clone carrying this TCR beta chain is a singleton in its sample. The data were taken from a study of T cell changes during pregnancy in multiple sclerosis. V was shortened by 6 bases and J by 2 bases, with 14 bases between the two germline ends. Germline CDR1 is ENHRY and CDR2 is SYGVKD. This CDR3 has 14 residues. The assay was immunoSEQ multiplex PCR, and TCRdb's table has in-frame clones only and misses some. The sample lists some 120,000 clones, about 95% seen once, with about 0.42% in the top ten. The chain recombines TRBV10-3 with TRBJ2-7; D perhaps matches TRBD1 (6 bases). This clonotype was sampled from a female donor with multiple sclerosis, enrolled in a pregnancy study. The specimen was peripheral blood, collected after pregnancy. CDR3 DNA sequence: TGTGCCATCAGATCGACAGGTTTAACCTACGAGCAGTACTTC. It is translated as CAIRSTGLTYEQYF.